This T cell receptor beta chain was retrieved from a study of blood T cell repertoires in COVID-19. Study in general: COVID-19 samples collected from the United States, Italy and Spain covered acute and convalescent phases. T cells, B-cell-depleted T cells, or PBMCs provided the cDNA or gDNA that served as material.

CDR1 is SEHNR, CDR2 FQNEAQ, per germline (reference sequence). V lost 5 bases, J lost 4 bases, and 15 bases lay in between. The CDR3 is made up of 15 amino acids. Per the authors' pipeline: Cell counts per sample came from amplifying reference gene primers. Assay used: immunoSEQ multiplex PCR; TCRdb lists only in-frame clones, some missing. V and J calls and clone size come straight from that table; D and trimming were deduced from the DNA. Among 130,000 to 150,000 clones, 82% were seen once, and the ten largest hold around 15%. This sequence joins TRBV7-9 and TRBJ1-3, with unresolved D. This receptor was obtained from a human donor with acute or convalescent COVID-19. The donor label of this sample is uncertain. Material: peripheral blood. CDR3 DNA: TGTGCCAGCAGCCTACCTCGGGAGCTCGGAAACACCATATATTTT. Amino acid sequence: CASSLPRELGNTIYF.